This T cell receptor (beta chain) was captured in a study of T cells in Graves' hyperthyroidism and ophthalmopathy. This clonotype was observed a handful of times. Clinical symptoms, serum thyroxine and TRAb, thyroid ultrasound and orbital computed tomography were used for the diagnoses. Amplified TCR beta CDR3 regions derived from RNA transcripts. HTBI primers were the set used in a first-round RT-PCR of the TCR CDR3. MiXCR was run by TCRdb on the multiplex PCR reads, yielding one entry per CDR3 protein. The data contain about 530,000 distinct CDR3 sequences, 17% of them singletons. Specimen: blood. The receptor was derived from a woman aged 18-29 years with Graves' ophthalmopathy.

Here the CDR3 DNA reads TGTGCCAGCAGCCCGATTTCACAGACCGAGCAGTACTTC. Protein: CASSPISQTEQYF. This chain connects TRBV5-6 to TRBJ2-7; D not resolved. Per germline, CDR1 SGHDT and CDR2 YYEEEE. Trimming removed 4 bases from V and 6 bases from J, with 14 bases in between. The CDR3 extends over 13 amino acids.